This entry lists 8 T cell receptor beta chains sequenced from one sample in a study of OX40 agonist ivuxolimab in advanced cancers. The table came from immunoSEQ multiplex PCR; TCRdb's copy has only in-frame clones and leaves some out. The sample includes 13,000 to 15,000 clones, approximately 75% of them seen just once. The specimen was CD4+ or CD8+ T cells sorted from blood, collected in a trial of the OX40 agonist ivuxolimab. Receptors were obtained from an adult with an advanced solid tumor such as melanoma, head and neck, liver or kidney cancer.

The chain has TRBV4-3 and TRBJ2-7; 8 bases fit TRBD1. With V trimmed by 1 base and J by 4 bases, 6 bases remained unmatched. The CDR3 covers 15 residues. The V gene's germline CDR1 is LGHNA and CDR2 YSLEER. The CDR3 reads CASSQGNRGLYEQYF. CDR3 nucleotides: TGCGCCAGCAGCCAAGGGAACAGGGGGTTGTACGAGCAGTACTTC.

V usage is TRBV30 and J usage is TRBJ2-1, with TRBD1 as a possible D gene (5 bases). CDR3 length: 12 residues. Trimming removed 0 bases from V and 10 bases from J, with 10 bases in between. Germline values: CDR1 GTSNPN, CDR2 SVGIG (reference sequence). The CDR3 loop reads CAWSVGAFEQFF. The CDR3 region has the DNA TGTGCCTGGAGTGTAGGGGCATTCGAGCAGTTCTTC.

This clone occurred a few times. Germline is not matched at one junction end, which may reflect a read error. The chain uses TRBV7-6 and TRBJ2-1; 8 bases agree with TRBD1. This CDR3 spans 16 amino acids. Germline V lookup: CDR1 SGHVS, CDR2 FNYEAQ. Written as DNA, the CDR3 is TGTGCCAGCAGCTTAGCGTACAGGGGGATTTACAGTGAGCAGTTCTTC. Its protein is CASSLAYRGIYSEQFF.

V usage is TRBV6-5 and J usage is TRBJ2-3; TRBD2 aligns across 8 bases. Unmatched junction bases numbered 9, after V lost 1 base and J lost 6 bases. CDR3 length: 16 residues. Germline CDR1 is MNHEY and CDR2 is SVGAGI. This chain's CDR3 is CASSYLFSGIGDTQYF. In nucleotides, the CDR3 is TGTGCCAGCAGTTACTTGTTTAGCGGGATAGGGGATACGCAGTATTTT.

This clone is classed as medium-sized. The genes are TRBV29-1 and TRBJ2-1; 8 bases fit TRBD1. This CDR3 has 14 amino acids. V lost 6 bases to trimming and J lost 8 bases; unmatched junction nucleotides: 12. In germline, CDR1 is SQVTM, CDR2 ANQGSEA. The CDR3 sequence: CSVKPPDRADEQFF. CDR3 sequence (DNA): TGCAGCGTCAAACCCCCGGACAGGGCGGATGAGCAGTTCTTC.

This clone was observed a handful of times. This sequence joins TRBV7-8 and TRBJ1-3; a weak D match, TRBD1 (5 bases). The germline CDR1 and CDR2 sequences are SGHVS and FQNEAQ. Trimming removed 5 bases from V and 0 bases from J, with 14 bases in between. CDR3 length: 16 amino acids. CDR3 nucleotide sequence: TGTGCCAGCAGCACCCAACAGGAAAGCTCTGGAAACACCATATATTTT. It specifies CASSTQQESSGNTIYF.

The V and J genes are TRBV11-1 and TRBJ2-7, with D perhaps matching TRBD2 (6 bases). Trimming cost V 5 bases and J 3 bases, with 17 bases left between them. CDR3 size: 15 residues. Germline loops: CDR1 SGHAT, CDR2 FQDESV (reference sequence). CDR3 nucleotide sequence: TGTGCCAGCAGCCGCGGGCGGGGAGGCGGCTACGAGCAGTACTTC. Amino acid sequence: CASSRGRGGGYEQYF.

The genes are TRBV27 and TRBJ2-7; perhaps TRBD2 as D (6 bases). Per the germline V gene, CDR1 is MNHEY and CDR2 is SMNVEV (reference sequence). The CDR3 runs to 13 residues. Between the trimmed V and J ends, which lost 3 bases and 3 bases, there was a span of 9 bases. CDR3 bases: TGTGCCAGCAGTTTTGCCGGGGGCTACGAGCAGTACTTC. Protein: CASSFAGGYEQYF.